This T cell receptor beta chain was profiled in a study of T-cell reconstitution after alpha-beta-depleted transplantation in children. A library of TCRbeta sequences, prepared with unique molecular identifiers, was generated. Each CDR3 protein gets one entry after TCRdb re-called the PCR reads with MiXCR. The table shows more than 250,000 distinct CDR3 sequences, with 9.9% occurring only once. A few counts support this clonotype. CDR1 is WNHNN and CDR2 is SYGVQD in the germline V gene (reference sequence). The V and J ends lost 3 bases and 3 bases respectively, with 12 bases between them. CDR3 length: 14 residues.

The source is a human donor who donated a stem cell graft to a child with SCID. The sequences come from PBMCs from the stem cell graft donor, collected from the stem cell graft. This chain uses TRBV10-1 with TRBJ2-7, with D unresolved. CDR3 coding DNA: TGCGCCAGCAGTGACCCGACAAGGGACTACGAGCAGTACTTC. Protein product: CASSDPTRDYEQYF.